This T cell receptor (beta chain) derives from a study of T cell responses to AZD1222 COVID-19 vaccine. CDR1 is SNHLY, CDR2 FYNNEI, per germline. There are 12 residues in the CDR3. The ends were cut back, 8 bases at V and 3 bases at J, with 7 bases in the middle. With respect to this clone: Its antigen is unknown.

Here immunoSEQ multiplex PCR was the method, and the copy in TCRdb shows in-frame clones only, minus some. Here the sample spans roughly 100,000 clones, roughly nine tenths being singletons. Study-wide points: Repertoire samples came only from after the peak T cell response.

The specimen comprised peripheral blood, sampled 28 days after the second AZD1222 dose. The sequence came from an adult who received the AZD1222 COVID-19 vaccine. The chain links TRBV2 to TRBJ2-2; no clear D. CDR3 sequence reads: CASSGDTGELFF. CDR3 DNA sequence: TGTGCCAGCTCTGGGGACACCGGGGAGCTGTTTTTT.